This T cell receptor (beta chain) was obtained from a study of regulatory T cells in long-lasting Graves disease. On the study more broadly: Graves' patients, diagnosed recently, had received antithyroid drugs under 3 months.

Study-level results: Comparison showed that persistent patients shared more public clonotypes (roughly 2,500) than new patients (about 970).

The authors built TCR beta libraries using iRepertoire HTBI primers and Arm-PCR of CDR3 regions. TCRdb passed the multiplex PCR reads through MiXCR, listing each CDR3 protein once. The top ten hold around a fifth of the sample, which has roughly 380,000 distinct CDR3 sequences, 15% to 17% seen once. This CDR3 comprises 14 residues. V was clipped by 6 bases and J by 10 bases, with 16 bases between them. The germline CDR1 and CDR2 sequences are MNHEY and SMNVEV (reference sequence). To note about this clonotype: Antigen: not known.

Time point: newly diagnosed GD, antithyroid drugs for less than 3 months. Preparation of the TCR library used RNA extracted from PBMCs. The TCR originated in a female donor with Graves disease. Sequenced material: peripheral blood mononuclear cells (PBMCs), taken at new diagnosis, from a patient treated with antithyroid drugs. The chain recombines TRBV27 with TRBJ1-6, with D possibly being TRBD1 (5 bases). CDR3 amino acids: CASSPGPGGSPLHF. CDR3 nucleotide sequence: TGTGCCAGCAGCCCGGGACCGGGGGGATCACCCCTCCACTTT.